This T cell receptor beta chain was recovered during a study of radiotherapy plus CTLA-4 blockade in lung cancer. Notes on the study in general: TCR clones originating in tumors grew in number in blood after radiotherapy plus ipilimumab. Response, reportedly, was best predicted by interferon-beta along with early blood T cell clone dynamics.

This table comes from immunoSEQ multiplex PCR, and its TCRdb copy is limited to in-frame clones, with some not included. There are about 30,000 clones in the sample; around 80% occur only once, and roughly a sixth lies in the top ten. In regard to this clone: Its antigen is still unknown.

Germline trimming cut 3 bases from V and 5 bases from J; bases unmatched to any gene: 2. CDR1 is MNHEY and CDR2 is SMNVEV in the germline V gene (reference sequence). The CDR3 extends over 13 amino acids. Sequenced material: peripheral blood, taken from a patient treated with radiotherapy plus ipilimumab. This rearrangement joins TRBV27 to TRBJ2-7, with 9 bases fitting TRBD1. This TCR derives from a human donor with non-small cell lung cancer that progressed on radiotherapy plus ipilimumab. The CDR3 protein is CASSFTGGDEQYF. The DNA for the CDR3 is TGTGCCAGCAGTTTCACAGGGGGCGACGAGCAGTACTTC.